The sequence of this T cell receptor beta chain was determined in a study of T cell responses to AZD1222 COVID-19 vaccine. Method: immunoSEQ multiplex PCR; TCRdb's copy keeps in-frame clones and lacks some. The sample contains more than 150,000 clones, almost 95% of which appear only once. Of note for this clone: The antigen remains unidentified.

Study-level findings and limits: White British donors predominated, females outnumbered males, and clonal diversity was possibly underestimated.

The sequencing here drew on peripheral blood, taken on day 0 of AZD1222 vaccination. This clonotype was obtained from an adult in good health.

CDR3: CASSQDGGWRGVDGYGYTF. The CDR3 nucleotides read TGTGCCAGCAGCCAAGACGGCGGGTGGAGAGGGGTCGACGGCTATGGCTACACCTTC. This chain uses TRBV3-1 (or the pseudogene TRBV3-2) with TRBJ1-2; D is possibly TRBD1 (5 bases). This CDR3 comprises 19 residues. V was clipped by 0 bases and J by 4 bases, with 24 bases between them. Looked up from germline, CDR1 is LGHDT and CDR2 is YNNKEL (reference sequence).